The next 3 T cell receptor beta chains were all read from a single sample in a study of tumor-infiltrating lymphocytes in primary liver carcinoma. The tissue used was unsorted bulk material of about 19-30 mg. RNA and DNA were co-extracted from it with the AllPrep DNA/RNA mini kit. With a constant-region primer, TCR beta cDNA was made from about 0.5 ug of total RNA. Libraries covering TCR beta were generated through three nested multiplex PCR rounds (using a slightly modified ARM-PCR). Use of TRBV1-TRBV30 forward primers with a C-beta reverse primer characterized the first two PCR rounds, which lasted around 9 cycles each. TCRdb re-called the multiplex PCR reads through MiXCR, storing one row per CDR3 protein. The sample gives about 74,000 distinct CDR3 sequences, roughly 69% of which show up once; 28% is in the top ten. Sequences were obtained from liver tumor tissue from sampling region 4. Subset specified: tumor region T4, right-lateral pole. The receptors shown here come from a man aged 35 to 55 with primary liver carcinoma and hepatitis B virus infection.

As concerns this clonotype: One junction end does not reproduce the germline sequence, and a read error may be involved. The V call is TRBV11-1, the J call TRBJ2-1; D is unclear. CDR3 length: 13 residues. Germline assignment: CDR1 SGHAT and CDR2 FQDESV (reference sequence). Written as DNA, the CDR3 is TGTGCCAACAGCTTAGGCCGAGCAAATGAGCGGTTCTTC. Encoded protein: CANSLGRANERFF.

Comments on this clonotype: Mismatch with germline at one junction end may stem from a read error. The chain joins TRBV12-3 or TRBV12-4 to TRBJ2-7, with 14 bases that match TRBD2. The CDR3 extends over 15 amino acids. The CDR3: CASGGLAGVFYKQYF. DNA for the CDR3: TGTGCCAGCGGGGGACTAGCGGGAGTCTTCTACAAGCAGTACTTC.

The V gene is TRBV18, the J gene TRBJ2-4; D possibly corresponds to TRBD2 (7 bases). There are 14 residues in the CDR3. The ends were cut back, 3 bases at V and 7 bases at J, with 13 bases in the middle. Germline V lookup: CDR1 KGHSH, CDR2 LQKENI. CDR3 in DNA: TGTGCCAGCTCACCGGGGGGGGCGCAGAACATTCAGTACTTC. It is translated as CASSPGGAQNIQYF.